The text below deals with one T cell receptor (beta chain). The data were taken from a study of blood T cell repertoires in COVID-19. Only in-frame clones appear in the TCRdb table, and some are missing; sequencing was by immunoSEQ multiplex PCR. This table has 30,000 or so clones, 90% appearing once. Germline CDR1 MDHEN, CDR2 SYDVKM. The CDR3 is 15 amino acids. Trimming removed 8 bases from V and 3 bases from J, with 16 bases in between. The chain links TRBV28 to TRBJ2-2; D might be TRBD2 (6 bases). The origin of this receptor is a man between 65 and 79 years old with active or convalescent COVID-19. The sample comprised peripheral blood. In DNA form, the CDR3 reads TGTGCCAGCTACCCTTGGAGGGATGACACCGGGGAGCTGTTTTTT. Translation: CASYPWRDDTGELFF.